These T cell receptor beta chains were read from a single sample in a study of cytomegalovirus exposure and HLA in healthy donors. The protocol was immunoSEQ multiplex PCR, while the TCRdb copy is restricted to in-frame clones and leaves out a portion. This table holds fewer than 150,000 clones, about 76% found once. The specimen sequenced was PBMCs. These receptors came from a man in his sixties in good health and CMV-seropositive. Both conserved end residues are part of each CDR3. Each record gives: V gene, J gene, clone size, D gene, CDR3 DNA, CDR3 protein. D genes are given only for firm matches. A row's size may be missing; if present it is once, few, many or a size class.

V gene: TRBV9; J gene: TRBJ1-5; clone size: .; D gene: TRBD1; CDR3 DNA: TGTGCCAGCAGCGTCCAAGGGGGCCCGGGCAATCAGCCCCAGCATTTT; CDR3 protein: CASSVQGGPGNQPQHF
V gene: TRBV21-1; J gene: TRBJ2-2; clone size: .; D gene: .; CDR3 DNA: TGTGCCAGCAGCAACCCAGCGGTGAGGGACAACGGCGGGGAGCTGTTTTTT; CDR3 protein: CASSNPAVRDNGGELFF
V gene: TRBV21-1; J gene: TRBJ2-7; clone size: .; D gene: .; CDR3 DNA: TGTGCCAGTACGACTAGCGGGAGTTGCGAGCAGTACTTC; CDR3 protein: CASTTSGSCEQYF
V gene: TRBV18; J gene: TRBJ1-3; clone size: .; D gene: TRBD1; CDR3 DNA: TGTGCCAGCTCACCCAGGGACAGGGGCTCTGGAAACACCATATATTTT; CDR3 protein: CASSPRDRGSGNTIYF
V gene: TRBV7-9; J gene: TRBJ2-7; clone size: .; D gene: .; CDR3 DNA: TGTGCCAGCAGCTCAAGCAGGGAGCAGTACTTC; CDR3 protein: CASSSSREQYF
V gene: TRBV7-3; J gene: TRBJ2-3; clone size: few; D gene: .; CDR3 DNA: TGTGCCAGCAGCTTAATCGGTGGGCCAGATACGCAGTATTTT; CDR3 protein: CASSLIGGPDTQYF
V gene: TRBV5-1; J gene: TRBJ1-1; clone size: .; D gene: .; CDR3 DNA: TGCGCCAGCAGCTTGACGGTGAACACTGAAGCTTTCTTT; CDR3 protein: CASSLTVNTEAFF
V gene: TRBV28; J gene: TRBJ1-2; clone size: .; D gene: .; CDR3 DNA: TGTGCCAGCAGTTTCGCGGCAGCGCTGGATGGCTACACCTTC; CDR3 protein: CASSFAAALDGYTF
V gene: TRBV29-1; J gene: TRBJ1-4; clone size: .; D gene: .; CDR3 DNA: TGCAGCGTTGCTCGTGAGGGAAAACTGTTTTTT; CDR3 protein: CSVAREGKLFF
V gene: TRBV7-8; J gene: TRBJ1-5; clone size: .; D gene: .; CDR3 DNA: TGTGCCAGCAGCCCCTCCCGCAATCAGCCCCAGCATTTT; CDR3 protein: CASSPSRNQPQHF
V gene: TRBV19; J gene: TRBJ1-5; clone size: .; D gene: .; CDR3 DNA: TGTGCCAGTAGTCGACAGGACAATCAGCCCCAGCATTTT; CDR3 protein: CASSRQDNQPQHF
V gene: TRBV7-6; J gene: TRBJ2-1; clone size: .; D gene: TRBD1; CDR3 DNA: TGTGCCAGCAGCTTAGCGCCGGCCAGGGGGCATGAGCAGTTCTTC; CDR3 protein: CASSLAPARGHEQFF
V gene: TRBV25-1; J gene: TRBJ1-4; clone size: .; D gene: TRBD1; CDR3 DNA: TGTGCCAGCAGTGGGACAGGGGGCAGTGAAAAACTGTTTTTT; CDR3 protein: CASSGTGGSEKLFF
V gene: TRBV5-1; J gene: TRBJ1-1; clone size: few; D gene: .; CDR3 DNA: TGCGCCAGCAGCTTGGAGGCGGGGCGAGGGGAAGCTTTCTTT; CDR3 protein: CASSLEAGRGEAFF
V gene: TRBV7-6; J gene: TRBJ2-1; clone size: .; D gene: TRBD1; CDR3 DNA: TGTGCCAGCAGCTTGGACAGGGGGTCTTACAATGAGCAGTTCTTC; CDR3 protein: CASSLDRGSYNEQFF
V gene: TRBV2; J gene: TRBJ1-5; clone size: .; D gene: .; CDR3 DNA: TGTGCCAGTCTCCGGGCCGGAGGCGGTTGGCCCCAGCATTTT; CDR3 protein: CASLRAGGGWPQHF
V gene: TRBV9; J gene: TRBJ1-2; clone size: .; D gene: .; CDR3 DNA: TGTGCCAGCAGCGTAGCTGCTGGGGACACAGGGAACTATGGCTACACCTTC; CDR3 protein: CASSVAAGDTGNYGYTF
V gene: TRBV11-2; J gene: TRBJ2-3; clone size: .; D gene: TRBD1; CDR3 DNA: TGTGCCAGCAGCTTAGGCTGGCCCGGGACAGGGCGCACAGATACGCAGTATTTT; CDR3 protein: CASSLGWPGTGRTDTQYF
V gene: TRBV5-4; J gene: TRBJ1-6; clone size: .; D gene: .; CDR3 DNA: TGTGCCAGCAGCTTGGAGTTGGAGCTAGCTTCACCCCTCCACTTT; CDR3 protein: CASSLELELASPLHF
V gene: TRBV6-6; J gene: TRBJ2-7; clone size: .; D gene: .; CDR3 DNA: TGTGCCAGCAGCCCAATCTCCTACGAGCAGTACTTC; CDR3 protein: CASSPISYEQYF